This entry features one T cell receptor (beta chain) sequence. What it binds is unknown. This CDR3 region has 18 residues. Germline CDR1 is MDHEN and CDR2 is SYDVKM. V shed 5 bases and J 4 bases; nucleotides not matched to a gene: 16. These data belong to a study of early T cells in non-severe SARS-CoV-2 infection. Study-wide findings and caveats: A preference for anti-spike CD8 responses marked VDJdb matching, which missed private and CD4 specificities.

TCRdb re-called the 5' RACE reads through MiXCR, storing one row per CDR3 protein. The table shows 74,000 or so distinct CDR3 sequences, with 9.5% to 15% occurring only once. The chain uses TRBV28 and TRBJ2-2; 7 bases line up with TRBD2. The receptor comes from an adult who was a healthcare worker with PCR-confirmed SARS-CoV-2 infection or an uninfected control (not recorded which). The specimen was whole blood. In DNA form, the CDR3 reads TGTGCCAGCAGTCCCCTACCTTCGGCGGGAGTCAGCACCGGGGAGCTGTTTTTT. Its protein is CASSPLPSAGVSTGELFF.